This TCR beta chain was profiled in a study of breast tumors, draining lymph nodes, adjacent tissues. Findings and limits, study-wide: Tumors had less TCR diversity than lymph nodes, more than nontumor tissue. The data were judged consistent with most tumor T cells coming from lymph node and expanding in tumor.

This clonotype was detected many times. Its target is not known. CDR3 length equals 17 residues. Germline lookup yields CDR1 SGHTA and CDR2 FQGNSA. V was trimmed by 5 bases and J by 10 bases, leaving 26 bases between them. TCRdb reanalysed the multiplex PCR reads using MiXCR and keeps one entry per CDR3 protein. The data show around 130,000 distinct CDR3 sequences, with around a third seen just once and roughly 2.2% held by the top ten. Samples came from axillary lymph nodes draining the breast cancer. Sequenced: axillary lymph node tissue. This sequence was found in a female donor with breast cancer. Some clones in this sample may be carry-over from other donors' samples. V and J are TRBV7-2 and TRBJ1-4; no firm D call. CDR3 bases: TGTGCCAGCAGCCCAGTCGTGTTACCAGCCCTGGATGGAAAACTGTTTTTT. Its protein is CASSPVVLPALDGKLFF.